This entry concerns a single T cell receptor beta chain. As yet, its antigen is unknown. RNA transcripts were the template for amplifying TCR beta CDR3 regions. During a first-round RT-PCR of the TCR CDR3, the HTBI primer set was used. TCRdb re-derived calls from the multiplex PCR reads in MiXCR, one entry per CDR3 protein. Found here are about 98,000 distinct CDR3 sequences, roughly 39% of them singletons; the top ten hold roughly 10%. Thyroid ultrasound and orbital computed tomography, with clinical symptoms and serum thyroxine and TRAb, informed diagnoses. This sample stems from a study of T cells in Graves' hyperthyroidism and ophthalmopathy. Points from the study as a whole: A 13 V-J signature model discriminated ophthalmopathy versus stable hyperthyroidism. Model predictions of ophthalmopathy came a median 6.5 months before onset. Among thyroid clonotypes expanded above 0.001, most also appeared in blood.

The TCR originated in a woman aged 25 to 39 with Graves' hyperthyroidism. Sequencing was done on a sample of peripheral blood or thyroid tissue (not recorded which).

The CDR3 spells CATSSRGETQYF. CDR3 nucleotide sequence: TGTGCCACCAGCAGTCGTGGAGAGACCCAGTACTTC. The V and J genes are TRBV15 and TRBJ2-5, with D unresolved. Germline V CDR1 and CDR2: LNHNV, YYDKDF (reference sequence). V was pared by 3 bases and J by 4 bases, with 6 bases between. CDR3 length: 12 amino acids.